This passage covers 29 T cell receptor beta chains from one sample sequenced in a study of T-cell memory formation after mild COVID-19. TCRdb processed the 5' RACE reads anew with MiXCR; each CDR3 protein has one entry. The table lists roughly 300,000 distinct CDR3 sequences, 7.5% to 9.5% of them singletons. Material for sequencing was PBMCs or a T cell subset sorted from them (not recorded which). The receptors here all came from a man aged 18 to 30 who had mild COVID-19 (a few samples of this study predate the infection). Cell type and time point are not known.

This clonotype was recorded a few times. The V gene is TRBV11-2, the J gene TRBJ2-1; 10 bases align to TRBD2. V trimming: 5 bases; J trimming: 9 bases; junction bases outside the gene matches: 10. The germline V gene has CDR1 SGHAT and CDR2 FQNNGV. CDR3 length: 15 amino acids. The CDR3 spells CASSPIERGGGEQFF. DNA for the CDR3: TGTGCCAGCAGCCCTATTGAGCGGGGGGGCGGTGAGCAGTTCTTC.

The chain combines TRBV5-5 with TRBJ1-5; D gene ambiguous. The germline CDR1 and CDR2 sequences are SGHKS and YYEKEE (reference sequence). Trimming took 2 bases from V and 7 from J, leaving 16 bases between them. This CDR3 has 15 residues. The CDR3 sequence: CASSFDPGGFQPQHF. The CDR3 coding sequence is TGTGCCAGCAGCTTTGACCCGGGCGGATTCCAGCCCCAGCATTTT.

There are many counts of this clonotype. V usage is TRBV20-1 and J usage is TRBJ2-5, with 7 positions matching TRBD1. V gave up 6 bases and J gave up 7 bases; unmatched junction bases: 8. Germline loops: CDR1 DFQATT, CDR2 SNEGSKA (reference sequence). This CDR3 is 12 amino acids long. CDR3 sequence (DNA): TGCAGTGCCCCAGGGGGAGTGGGGACCCAGTACTTC. Its protein is CSAPGGVGTQYF.

This clonotype turned up a few times. The chain is built from TRBV7-9 and TRBJ2-1; 14 bases match TRBD2. With 4 bases clipped from V and 9 bases from J, the junction kept 2 bases outside the gene matches. The CDR3 runs to 14 residues. The germline V gene has CDR1 SEHNR and CDR2 FQNEAQ (reference sequence). The CDR3 loop reads CASSSTSGGGEQFF. In DNA form, the CDR3 reads TGTGCCAGCAGCTCGACTAGCGGGGGGGGTGAGCAGTTCTTC.

This clonotype was counted at least ten times. This sequence joins TRBV5-5 and TRBJ2-3; 7 bases line up with TRBD2. Trimming removed 5 bases from V and 2 bases from J; junction bases left unmatched: 11. This CDR3 has 16 residues. Germline loops: CDR1 SGHKS, CDR2 YYEKEE (reference sequence). The CDR3 DNA follows: TGTGCCAGCAGTCCGATGAGCGGGGAGGTCACAGATACGCAGTATTTT. This translates into CASSPMSGEVTDTQYF.

The gene calls are TRBV30 and TRBJ2-6; D is ambiguous. V dropped 5 bases and J dropped 4 bases, with 6 bases sitting between them. CDR1 GTSNPN and CDR2 SVGIG come from the germline V gene (reference sequence). CDR3 length: 12 residues. CDR3 protein: CAWVSGANVLTF. The DNA for the CDR3 is TGTGCCTGGGTATCCGGGGCCAACGTCCTGACTTTC. The whole variable domain, remainder taken from reference TRBV30 and TRBJ2-6, is SQTIHQWPATLVQPVGSPLSLECTVEGTSNPNLYWYRQAAGRGLQLLFYSVGIGQISSEVPQNLSASRPQDRQFILSSKKLLLSDSGFYLCAWVSGANVLTFGAGSRLTVL.

This chain links TRBV29-1 with TRBJ2-1; perhaps TRBD2 as D (5 bases). The CDR3 contains 15 residues. The V end lost 7 bases, the J end lost 0 bases, and 16 bases lay between the germline ends. Per germline, CDR1 SQVTM and CDR2 ANQGSEA. The CDR3 loop is CSAVPTTRSYNEQFF. The DNA of the CDR3 is TGCAGCGCTGTACCGACTACCCGCTCCTACAATGAGCAGTTCTTC.

This chain joins TRBV20-1 and TRBJ2-5, with no clear D. Germline V lookup: CDR1 DFQATT, CDR2 SNEGSKA (reference sequence). V was pared by 0 bases and J by 8 bases, with 10 bases between. This CDR3 region has 12 residues. CDR3 protein: CSARESVRTQYF. DNA of the CDR3: TGCAGTGCTAGAGAGTCCGTGAGAACCCAGTACTTC.

The rearrangement uses TRBV16 and TRBJ1-2; no definite D call. CDR3 length: 15 amino acids. The germline V gene encodes CDR1 KGHSY and CDR2 FQNENV. With 4 bases removed from V and 7 bases from J, the gap between germline ends came to 19 bases. This CDR3 reads CASSPRARASGGYTF. The DNA of the CDR3 is TGTGCCAGCAGCCCGAGGGCCCGGGCGAGTGGTGGCTACACCTTC. Using reference TRBV16 and TRBJ1-2 for the parts outside the CDR3, the full variable domain is GEEVAQTPKHLVRGEGQKAKLYCAPIKGHSYVFWYQQVLKNEFKFLISFQNENVFDETGMPKERFSAKCLPNSPCSLEIQATKLEDSAVYFCASSPRARASGGYTFGSGTRLTVV.

The chain links TRBV2 to TRBJ1-5, with D hard to call. V was shortened by 0 bases and J by 7 bases, with 7 bases between the two germline ends. This CDR3 contains 13 residues. From germline, CDR1 is SNHLY and CDR2 FYNNEI. CDR3 in amino acids: CASSEAPEQPQHF. CDR3 DNA sequence: TGTGCCAGCAGTGAAGCGCCCGAGCAGCCCCAGCATTTT.

This clonotype was picked up a small number of times. The chain carries TRBV24-1 and TRBJ2-1; 8 nucleotides line up with TRBD1. The V gene's germline CDR1 is KGHDR and CDR2 SFDVKD. The CDR3 extends over 14 amino acids. Trimming at V came to 9 bases and at J to 8 bases, leaving 11 bases not matched to a gene. CDR3 in amino acids: CATEGQDGVDEQFF. As DNA, the CDR3 is TGTGCCACCGAGGGACAGGATGGAGTCGATGAGCAGTTCTTC.

The chain couples TRBV6-1 to TRBJ1-2; D is uncertain. The germline V gene encodes CDR1 MNHNS and CDR2 SASEGT. V gave up 4 bases and J gave up 0 bases, with 6 bases separating them. The length of the CDR3 is 13 residues. The CDR3 spells CASSALTNYGYTF. The CDR3 region has the DNA TGTGCCAGCAGTGCGCTTACTAACTATGGCTACACCTTC.

The chain is built from TRBV12-3 or TRBV12-4 and TRBJ2-5; either TRBD1 or TRBD2 may supply D (5 bases each). The CDR3 is 13 amino acids. Trimming shortened V by 5 bases and J by 4 bases, and 11 bases separated the two germline ends. CDR3 DNA sequence: TGTGCCAGCAGTCGGGGCCTGGGAGAGACCCAGTACTTC. This sequence encodes CASSRGLGETQYF.

The gene calls are TRBV7-2 and TRBJ1-1; tentatively, D is TRBD1 (6 bases). The germline gives CDR1 SGHTA, CDR2 FQGNSA. The CDR3 is made up of 13 amino acids. CDR3 coding DNA: TGTGCAGCTAACAGGGATACGAACACTGAAGCTTTCTTT. It encodes CAANRDTNTEAFF.

V usage is TRBV11-2 and J usage is TRBJ2-7; 7 bases agree with TRBD1. The J segment lost 4 bases and the V segment lost 4 bases, leaving 4 bases of the junction unmatched. The CDR3 is 13 residues long. Germline CDR1 is SGHAT and CDR2 is FQNNGV. Written as DNA, the CDR3 is TGTGCCAGCAGCTCCCGGGACAGATACGAGCAGTACTTC. It specifies CASSSRDRYEQYF.

This clonotype was observed at least ten times. The V call is TRBV27, the J call TRBJ1-1; D perhaps matches TRBD1 (6 bases). The CDR3 extends over 14 amino acids. Between the trimmed V and J ends, which lost 2 bases and 5 bases, there was a span of 12 bases. Germline loops: CDR1 MNHEY, CDR2 SMNVEV (reference sequence). DNA for the CDR3: TGTGCCAGCAGTTTACAGGGGAGAGGGACTGAAGCTTTCTTT. This sequence encodes CASSLQGRGTEAFF.

The chain couples TRBV7-9 to TRBJ1-1; weak D call: TRBD1 (6 bases). The CDR3 is made up of 15 amino acids. V lost 0 bases to trimming and J lost 4 bases, with 12 bases between them. Germline loops: CDR1 SEHNR, CDR2 FQNEAQ (reference sequence). The CDR3 nucleotides read TGTGCCAGCAGCTTAGCGTTGGGGGGCCTCACTGAAGCTTTCTTT. Translation gives CASSLALGGLTEAFF.

This clonotype was counted only a few times. J is TRBJ2-1 and V is TRBV15, with D unclear. From germline, CDR1 is LNHNV and CDR2 YYDKDF (reference sequence). V was cut by 5 bases and J by 9 bases, with 8 bases left in between. The CDR3 sequence is 11 residues long. The CDR3 nucleotides are TGTGCCACCAGCGGGTCGGCTGAGCAGTTCTTC. It is translated as CATSGSAEQFF. The full variable domain, completed using reference TRBV15 and TRBJ2-1, is DAMVIQNPRYQVTQFGKPVTLSCSQTLNHNVMYWYQQKSSQAPKLLFHYYDKDFNNEADTPDNFQSRRPNTSFCFLDIRSPGLGDTAMYLCATSGSAEQFFGPGTRLTVL.

This clonotype appeared a few times. This sequence joins TRBV4-1 and TRBJ1-2; D gene unclear. CDR1 MGHRA and CDR2 YSYEKL come from the germline V gene. The CDR3 is 15 amino acids. Trimming took off 3 bases at V and 4 bases at J, with 15 bases between the two ends. In DNA form, the CDR3 reads TGCGCCAGCAGCCATAGCGCTTTTGTGTGCTATGGCTACACCTTC. Translating gives CASSHSAFVCYGYTF.

This clonotype was detected ten times or more. This chain joins TRBV7-9 and TRBJ2-1; maybe TRBD2 (7 bases). The CDR3 is made up of 14 amino acids. Germline lookup yields CDR1 SEHNR and CDR2 FQNEAQ (reference sequence). The V end was cut by 3 bases, the J end by 9 bases, with 15 bases between. CDR3 bases: TGTGCCAGCAGCTTGGGGGGGGCGCGAGGTGAGCAGTTCTTC. It codes for CASSLGGARGEQFF.

The chain has TRBV7-9 and TRBJ1-5; no definite D call. V lost 7 bases to trimming and J lost 7 bases, with 11 bases between them. Germline CDR1 reads SEHNR; CDR2 reads FQNEAQ (reference sequence). This CDR3 spans 12 amino acids. The CDR3 region has the DNA TGTGCCAGCATCCCGGACGGACAGCCCCAGCATTTT. Its protein is CASIPDGQPQHF.

This clonotype has ten or more counts. The rearrangement uses TRBV4-3 and TRBJ2-2, with D unresolved. Germline V gives CDR1 LGHNA, CDR2 YSLEER. Trimming stripped 1 base from V and 0 bases from J, with 6 bases between. The CDR3 spans 15 residues. CDR3 in amino acids: CASSQGLSNTGELFF. CDR3 nucleotides: TGCGCCAGCAGCCAAGGGCTATCGAACACCGGGGAGCTGTTTTTT.

At least ten counts were recorded for this clonotype. The V and J genes are TRBV20-1 and TRBJ2-7, with D possibly matching TRBD1 (6 bases). The germline V gene encodes CDR1 DFQATT and CDR2 SNEGSKA (reference sequence). The CDR3 length is 14 residues. The ends were cut back, 3 bases at V and 0 bases at J, with 12 bases in the middle. As DNA, the CDR3 is TGCAGTGCTAGGGGACAACACAACTCCTACGAGCAGTACTTC. Translating gives CSARGQHNSYEQYF.

The rearrangement uses TRBV19 and TRBJ1-1; possible D gene TRBD1, 6 bases. V was pared by 4 bases and J by 6 bases, with 18 bases between. CDR3 size: 15 residues. The germline V gene encodes CDR1 LNHDA and CDR2 SQIVND (reference sequence). CDR3 DNA sequence: TGTGCCAGTAGTACCCCATATACAGGGACCGCTGAAGCTTTCTTT. Protein product: CASSTPYTGTAEAFF.

This clonotype was counted only a few times. The J gene is TRBJ2-3, the V gene TRBV7-2; 10 bases map to TRBD2. Germline values: CDR1 SGHTA, CDR2 FQGNSA. The V segment lost 0 bases and the J segment 9 bases; nucleotides outside the gene matches: 6. This CDR3 contains 15 residues. CDR3 sequence: CASSLAAGGPATQYF. DNA for the CDR3: TGTGCCAGCAGCTTAGCAGCGGGGGGGCCAGCCACGCAGTATTTT.

This clonotype was seen ten or more times. The J gene is TRBJ2-2, the V gene TRBV3-1; maybe TRBD2 (5 bases). The ends were cut back, 4 bases at V and 6 bases at J, with 12 bases in the middle. CDR3 size: 14 residues. The germline V gene has CDR1 LGHDT and CDR2 YNNKEL (reference sequence). CDR3 loop: CASSPRVLSGELFF. DNA for the CDR3: TGTGCCAGCAGCCCGAGGGTTCTCTCCGGGGAGCTGTTTTTT.

V gene TRBV12-3 or TRBV12-4 combines with J gene TRBJ1-5, with no clear D. The CDR3 has 14 amino acids. With 3 bases removed from V and 5 bases from J, the gap between germline ends came to 11 bases. The CDR3 region is CASSFGGVYQPQHF. The CDR3 nucleotides read TGTGCCAGCAGTTTTGGTGGGGTTTATCAGCCCCAGCATTTT.

At least ten counts were recorded for this clonotype. The rearrangement joins TRBV18 to TRBJ1-2; the match to TRBD1 covers 9 bases. V dropped 2 bases and J dropped 3; count of bases not matched to a gene: 4. CDR1 and CDR2 (germline): KGHSH, LQKENI. The CDR3 loop spans 15 amino acids. The CDR3 loop is CASSPGGQGYYGYTF. CDR3 DNA: TGTGCCAGCTCACCAGGAGGACAGGGGTACTATGGCTACACCTTC.

This clonotype has a handful of counts. The chain couples TRBV5-1 to TRBJ2-7; 8 bases map to TRBD1. The CDR3 totals 14 residues. V gave up 7 bases and J gave up 0 bases; unmatched junction bases: 6. CDR1 and CDR2 (germline): SGHRS, YFSETQ. CDR3 sequence reads: CASVLDRGSYEQYF. The CDR3 DNA reads as TGCGCCAGCGTTCTAGACAGGGGCTCCTACGAGCAGTACTTC.